Sequencing of this T cell receptor beta chain was carried out in a study of T and B cells in COVID-19 patients. Study background: Recovered patients mostly had mild to moderate COVID-19 managed as outpatients. Critical illness requiring mechanical ventilation or extracorporeal membrane oxygenation affected about 60% of the 20 active-infection patients. Of approximately 22 active-infection patients, under 19 carried comorbidities linked to unfavorable COVID-19 outcome. Study-level findings and limits: In COVID-19 patients, T cell receptor beta variable and joining gene use was reportedly strongly skewed.

The CDR3 length is 15 residues. Looked up from germline, CDR1 is MRHNA and CDR2 is SNTAGT. V was pared by 3 bases and J by 1 base, with 12 bases between. About this clonotype: The antigen is undetermined.

TRB rearrangements were amplified by multiplex PCR with BIOMED2 TRB-A/B primers. A single record per CDR3 protein comes from TCRdb applying MiXCR to the multiplex PCR reads. Altogether about 720 distinct CDR3 sequences are present, about 31% being singletons, with the ten largest covering 35% to 50%. Each TRB amplification used roughly 220-550 ng of genomic DNA from blood. Specimen: blood. The chain combines TRBV6-4 with TRBJ1-2, with D possibly matching TRBD1 (6 bases). The clonotype was recovered from a human donor with active COVID-19. The donor label of this sample is uncertain. CDR3 nucleotide sequence: TGTGCCAGCAGTGAGTGGCCAGGGGATAACTATGGCTACACCTTC. Translation gives CASSEWPGDNYGYTF.